The 16 T cell receptor beta chains in this list originate from one sample, sequenced in a study of cytomegalovirus exposure and HLA in healthy donors. The PCR ran on 60 Vbeta and 13 Jbeta primers. Method: immunoSEQ multiplex PCR; TCRdb's copy keeps in-frame clones and lacks some. The table records about 96,000 clones, roughly 74% of them present only once. The sequenced sample consisted of PBMCs. The receptors originated from a female donor in good health and CMV-seropositive.

This clone showed up just a few times. CDR3 region: CASSERQGDQPQHF. The CDR3, as DNA: TGCGCCAGCAGTGAGAGGCAGGGCGATCAGCCCCAGCATTTT. The chain employs TRBV10-2 and TRBJ1-5, with a weak D call TRBD1 (5 bases). Per the germline V gene, CDR1 is WSHSY and CDR2 is SAAADI. The germline V and J ends were trimmed by 2 bases and 5 bases, with 10 bases remaining between them. The CDR3 contains 14 residues.

This CDR3 reads CASSSGGGRNNEQFF. The CDR3, as DNA: TGTGCCAGCAGCTCCGGGGGTGGGAGGAACAATGAGCAGTTCTTC. The chain carries TRBV7-9 and TRBJ2-1; the D gene is possibly TRBD2 (6 bases). V lost 4 bases and J lost 5, with 15 bases in between. Germline V gene sequence: CDR1 SEHNR, CDR2 FQNEAQ (reference sequence). The CDR3 has 15 residues.

V is TRBV7-2 and J is TRBJ1-3, with 8 bases aligning to TRBD1. J gave up 2 bases and V 3 bases, and 3 bases lay outside the gene matches. The CDR3 runs to 15 residues. The germline CDR1 and CDR2 sequences are SGHTA and FQGNSA. CDR3 coding DNA: TGTGCCAGCAGCTTTGACAGGGGTCCTGGAAACACCATATATTTT. This sequence encodes CASSFDRGPGNTIYF.

This clone was recorded a few times. The chain is built from TRBV5-1 and TRBJ2-3; D remains ambiguous. CDR3 size: 11 residues. CDR1 and CDR2 from the germline V gene are SGHRS and YFSETQ. Trimming stripped 7 bases from V and 0 bases from J, with 3 bases between. The CDR3 loop reads CASLSTDTQYF. The DNA of the CDR3 is TGCGCCAGCCTCAGCACAGATACGCAGTATTTT.

The J gene is TRBJ1-2, the V gene TRBV28, with 11 bases identical to TRBD1. The V gene's germline CDR1 is MDHEN and CDR2 SYDVKM. CDR3 length: 17 amino acids. The V segment lost 1 base and the J segment 8 bases; nucleotides outside the gene matches: 12. CDR3 coding DNA: TGTGCCAGCAGTTTATCCCCCACGGGACAGGGGGGTGCGGGCTACACCTTC. It codes for CASSLSPTGQGGAGYTF.

This sequence joins TRBV27 and TRBJ2-1, with D maybe TRBD2 (6 bases). CDR1 and CDR2 (germline): MNHEY, SMNVEV (reference sequence). The CDR3 covers 13 residues. V shed 0 bases and J shed 8 bases, with 8 bases lying between them. CDR3 region: CASSLSSGDEQFF. The DNA for the CDR3 is TGTGCCAGCAGTTTATCGTCGGGGGATGAGCAGTTCTTC.

The sample holds a few counts of this clone. J is TRBJ1-5 and V is TRBV5-1, with D possibly TRBD1 on 5 matching bases. The CDR3 loop spans 14 amino acids. The V gene lost 0 bases and the J gene lost 7 bases, with 11 bases spanning the gap. CDR1 is SGHRS, CDR2 YFSETQ, per germline. The CDR3 reads CASSLARVEQPQHF. CDR3 DNA sequence: TGCGCCAGCAGCTTGGCCAGGGTAGAGCAGCCCCAGCATTTT.

The chain uses TRBV9 and TRBJ1-2; D unclear. Trimming left V 6 bases short and J 4 bases short, with 10 bases between. There are 12 residues in the CDR3. The germline V gene has CDR1 SGDLS and CDR2 YYNGEE. The CDR3 region is CASNRGLYGYTF. The CDR3 DNA reads as TGTGCCAGCAACAGAGGACTCTATGGCTACACCTTC. The variable domain in full, completed from reference TRBV9 and TRBJ1-2, reads DSGVTQTPKHLITATGQRVTLRCSPRSGDLSVYWYQQSLDQGLQFLIQYYNGEERAKGNILERFSAQQFPDLHSELNLSSLELGDSALYFCASNRGLYGYTFGSGTRLTVV.

V and J are TRBV9 and TRBJ1-5, with D hard to call. V lost 0 bases to trimming and J lost 7 bases, with 8 bases between them. This CDR3 has 13 residues. Germline CDR1 is SGDLS and CDR2 is YYNGEE. This CDR3 reads CASSVGEVQPQHF. For the CDR3, the DNA is TGTGCCAGCAGCGTAGGAGAGGTACAGCCCCAGCATTTT.

V gene TRBV30 combines with J gene TRBJ2-1; TRBD2 aligns across 7 bases. This CDR3 is built from 14 residues. The germline gives CDR1 GTSNPN, CDR2 SVGIG (reference sequence). Trimming took 5 bases from V and 5 from J; bases not matched to a gene: 9. CDR3 loop: CAWDPSGRHNEQFF. CDR3 coding DNA: TGTGCCTGGGATCCTAGCGGACGTCACAATGAGCAGTTCTTC.

This clone has only a few counts. The rearrangement joins TRBV19 to TRBJ1-4; 7 bases are shared with TRBD1. The ends lost 6 bases at V and 3 bases at J; junction bases unmatched: 1. The CDR3 extends over 13 amino acids. CDR1 is LNHDA and CDR2 is SQIVND in the germline V gene (reference sequence). The CDR3 loop reads CASSGQANEKLFF. CDR3 nucleotide sequence: TGTGCCAGTAGCGGACAGGCTAATGAAAAACTGTTTTTT. Supplemented by reference TRBV19 and TRBJ1-4, the full variable domain reads DGGITQSPKYLFRKEGQNVTLSCEQNLNHDAMYWYRQDPGQGLRLIYYSQIVNDFQKGDIAEGYSVSREKKESFPLTVTSAQKNPTAFYLCASSGQANEKLFFGSGTQLSVL.

The chain is built from TRBV30 and TRBJ2-1; D possibly corresponds to TRBD1 (6 bases). Germline-derived CDR1 and CDR2 are GTSNPN and SVGIG (reference sequence). The CDR3 spans 13 residues. The V and J ends lost 0 bases and 10 bases respectively, with 13 bases between them. The CDR3 loop reads CAWSVVKTGEQFF. The CDR3 bases are TGTGCCTGGAGTGTAGTTAAGACAGGCGAGCAGTTCTTC.

CDR3 sequence (DNA): TGTGCCAGCTCACCGCGAGGACAGGGTCGGGTTTATGAAAAACTGTTTTTT. Translated, it gives CASSPRGQGRVYEKLFF. V is TRBV18 and J is TRBJ1-4; TRBD1 agrees at 8 bases. The germline CDR1 and CDR2 sequences are KGHSH and LQKENI. The CDR3 runs 17 residues. Trimming at V came to 3 bases and at J to 6 bases, leaving 12 bases not matched to a gene.

This clone was counted a few times. V gene TRBV6-4 combines with J gene TRBJ1-5; D uncertain. The CDR3 is 15 amino acids. Trimming shortened V by 4 bases and J by 3 bases, and 13 bases separated the two germline ends. CDR1 is MRHNA, CDR2 SNTAGT, per germline. As DNA, the CDR3 is TGTGCCAGCAGTGCGGTCCCAGGCGCCAATCAGCCCCAGCATTTT. Its protein product is CASSAVPGANQPQHF.

The sample holds a few counts of this clone. V and J are TRBV11-2 and TRBJ1-2; D is unclear. The CDR3 covers 15 residues. Trimming shortened V by 1 base and J by 2 bases, and 11 bases separated the two germline ends. CDR1 and CDR2 from the germline V gene are SGHAT and FQNNGV. The CDR3 DNA follows: TGTGCCAGCAGCTTAGCGGGGATTAGGAACTATGGCTACACCTTC. It translates to CASSLAGIRNYGYTF.

The table lists this clone with a count of one. The V and J genes are TRBV14 and TRBJ1-2; weak D call: TRBD1 (6 bases). The CDR3 length is 15 residues. V lost 7 bases, J lost 4 bases, and 19 bases lay in between. Germline lookup yields CDR1 SGHDN and CDR2 FVKESK. The CDR3 loop reads CASTQGSGFAYGYTF. The CDR3 bases are TGTGCCAGCACCCAGGGGTCGGGGTTTGCCTATGGCTACACCTTC.